Sequencing of this T cell receptor (beta chain) was carried out in a study of cytomegalovirus exposure and HLA in healthy donors. In the study overall: HLA-typed donors were the source of tens of millions of unique TCRs held in an early data release.

The CDR3 is 14 residues long. Between the trimmed V and J ends, which lost 3 bases and 6 bases, there was a span of 12 bases. CDR1 SGHNT and CDR2 YYREEE come from the germline V gene (reference sequence). Notes on this clone: Its antigen is unknown.

It was healthy bone marrow donors who served as donors. PCR was performed using 60 Vbeta and 13 Jbeta primers. Clones were read by immunoSEQ multiplex PCR, and TCRdb kept only the in-frame ones, dropping some. Here the sample spans some 87,000 clones, roughly 80% being singletons. The study's findings and limits: HLA-A and HLA-B allele assignments for most subjects were reportedly predicted accurately using TCR beta sequences. Reported performance of the classifier showed diagnosis of cytomegalovirus status with high specificity and sensitivity.

The chain recombines TRBV5-4 with TRBJ2-2; perhaps TRBD2 as D (6 bases). This receptor was taken from a woman in her 40s in good health and CMV-seropositive. The specimen was PBMCs. The CDR3 loop reads CASSWGLAAGELFF. CDR3 in DNA: TGTGCCAGCAGCTGGGGACTGGCGGCCGGGGAGCTGTTTTTT.